The clone carrying this T cell receptor (beta chain) was seen a handful of times. The source of the sample is a study of blood T cells in healthy people across ages. Combining a sample-barcoded 5' primer with a J-beta primer mix, a second PCR ran for roughly 6 to 11 cycles. TCRdb re-analysed the 5' RACE reads in MiXCR, keeping a single row per CDR3 protein. The sample has approximately 1.5 million distinct CDR3 sequences; about 31% are singletons. The germline V gene encodes CDR1 DFQATT and CDR2 SNEGSKA (reference sequence). V shed 6 bases and J shed 7 bases, with 16 bases lying between them. The CDR3 runs 13 residues. The authors drew around 9.3 milliliters of peripheral blood from each donor.

The receptor's source is a woman in her 30s in good health. The sample taken for sequencing was blood. The V call is TRBV20-1, the J call TRBJ1-5; D not certain. CDR3 in DNA: TGCAGTGCCGCCTCCGGCAGTACCCAGCCCCAGCATTTT. Protein sequence: CSAASGSTQPQHF.